These T cell receptor beta chains were read from a single sample in a study of blood T cell repertoires in COVID-19. Generated by immunoSEQ multiplex PCR, the TCRdb table keeps only in-frame clones and is missing some. The profile covers about 150,000 clones, with 82% appearing a single time and approximately 14% taken by the ten largest. Sample: peripheral blood. All receptors derive from a human donor with acute or convalescent COVID-19. The donor label of this sample is uncertain. CDR3s include the opening cysteine and the closing phenylalanine or tryptophan. Clone size is not always given. Where it is, it says once, few, many or a class for expanded clones.

V gene,clone size,J gene,CDR3 protein
TRBV5-1,many,TRBJ2-3,CASSVPDSTDTQYF
TRBV2,.,TRBJ1-2,CASTVGSGSAYGYTF
TRBV5-6,few,TRBJ2-3,CASSLVSGVRDTQYF
TRBV11-2,few,TRBJ1-3,CASSLATASGNTIYF
TRBV7-3,.,TRBJ2-3,CASSLGGGGYTDTQYF
TRBV19,.,TRBJ1-6,CASRKDRGRSPLHF
TRBV15,.,TRBJ2-2,CATSRDLRGANTGELFF
TRBV2,.,TRBJ1-2,CASNGQGYGYTF
TRBV29-1,.,TRBJ1-2,CSVDAGERGYGYTF
TRBV11-2,once,TRBJ1-3,CASSLGPSGSGNTIYF
TRBV7-9,.,TRBJ1-3,CASSQISGNTIYF
TRBV10-3,.,TRBJ1-5,CAISAMKSDPQHF
TRBV18,many,TRBJ2-7,CASSPTRDSSYEQYF
TRBV7-2,.,TRBJ2-7,CASSLVAGAYEQYF
TRBV7-2,.,TRBJ1-2,CASSLGQGNYGYTF
TRBV6-6,once,TRBJ2-7,CASSYAGQDSSYEQYF
TRBV2,once,TRBJ1-2,CASSDMRDPINYGYTF
TRBV30,.,TRBJ1-1,CAWSVRGAGTEAFF
TRBV7-6,.,TRBJ1-3,CASSLGQGAGNTIYF
TRBV6-6,.,TRBJ2-5,CASGRLDLQETQYF
TRBV25-1,once,TRBJ2-1,CASSGTGVINEQFF
TRBV11-3,.,TRBJ2-2,CASRLTPGQGNTGELFF
TRBV19,.,TRBJ2-3,CASSIDREDTQYF
TRBV24-1,.,TRBJ1-2,CATSDTDRAYGYTF
TRBV7-3,.,TRBJ1-2,CASSLNSGDYGYTF
TRBV7-2,.,TRBJ2-3,CASSLAGLARGDTQYF
TRBV5-1,.,TRBJ1-4,CASSLDLQGSNEKLFF
TRBV29-1,.,TRBJ1-1,CSVVGVTNTEAFF
TRBV4-1,.,TRBJ1-3,CASSQEWALNTIYF
TRBV6-6,.,TRBJ1-2,CASSTQGSGYTF
TRBV30,.,TRBJ2-3,CAWRALARDTQYF
TRBV5-6,.,TRBJ1-5,CASSRRQAGWQPQHF
TRBV5-8,once,TRBJ1-6,CASSRTGTGGYNSPLHF
TRBV5-4,.,TRBJ2-1,CASSLGTSPPYNEQFF
TRBV7-2,.,TRBJ1-1,CASSLVGQLKGTEAFF
TRBV7-9,once,TRBJ1-2,CASSLGQVYGYTF
TRBV5-1,.,TRBJ1-2,CASSLADPTGVYGYTF
TRBV5-8,.,TRBJ2-1,CASSRGLNEQFF
TRBV19,few,TRBJ1-2,CASSSQDREIGYTF
TRBV30,once,TRBJ1-1,CAWGGGRLMNTEAFF
TRBV25-1,.,TRBJ1-3,CASRRSSAGNTIYF
TRBV21-1,.,TRBJ1-3,CASSRHPDRGSGNTIYF
TRBV18,.,TRBJ1-3,CASSQQGWGTGNTIYF
TRBV4-1,.,TRBJ2-3,CASSQDGAPAGGTDTQYF
TRBV12-3/TRBV12-4,.,TRBJ2-4,CASSYRGIQYF
TRBV7-9,.,TRBJ1-6,CASREGDRVNSPLHF
TRBV18,.,TRBJ1-1,CASSPLSIWGGTEAFF
TRBV21-1,.,TRBJ2-5,CASSTRTVEETQYF
TRBV14,.,TRBJ2-7,CASRISGGPTEQYF
TRBV5-1,.,TRBJ1-6,CASSLNPSGANNSPLHF
TRBV5-1,.,TRBJ2-3,CASTLLAGNTDTQYF
TRBV6-5,few,TRBJ1-6,CASSYYHRGDSPLHF